This record looks at one TCR beta chain sequence and its context. What it recognizes is unknown. These data originate in a study of shared clonotypes between healthy human individuals. Study observations and caveats: Apart from blood, nothing was sampled; tissue repertoires likely differ. In general, naive subsets displayed greater estimated richness than memory subsets did. Several donors shared approximately 5% of their naive CD4 clonotypes.

Produced via immunoSEQ multiplex PCR; TCRdb's table is partial and in-frame only. Among under 650,000 clones, almost 97% were seen once, and the ten largest hold about 0.064%. CDR3 length equals 15 residues. Germline V gene data show CDR1 as KGHSH and CDR2 as LQKENI. The V end lost 3 bases, the J end lost 1 base, and 12 bases lay between the germline ends. This sequence was found in a woman younger than 45 in good health. Material: naive CD4+ T cells sorted from blood. Noted subset: CD45RA+ positively selected. The chain carries TRBV18 and TRBJ1-1; maybe TRBD1 (5 bases). The CDR3: CASSPFDSSNTEAFF. The CDR3 bases are TGTGCCAGCTCACCGTTCGACAGTTCGAACACTGAAGCTTTCTTT.